The next 15 T cell receptor beta chains were all read from a single sample in a study of blood T cells in healthy people across ages. Sample-barcoded 5' priming and a J-beta primer mix drove a second PCR of roughly 7 to 11 cycles. TCRdb passed the 5' RACE reads through MiXCR, listing each CDR3 protein once. The sample has over a million distinct CDR3 sequences, under 30% seen once; the top ten hold approximately 0.79%. These data were also reused for a study on T cells of mothers and their children.

The sample comprised blood. The receptors shown here come from a girl aged 2-9 years in good health.

This clonotype was observed a single time. The chain couples TRBV11-2 to TRBJ1-4, with 8 bases identical to TRBD1. From germline, CDR1 is SGHAT and CDR2 FQNNGV. The V segment lost 5 bases and the J segment 8 bases; nucleotides outside the gene matches: 4. This CDR3 comprises 13 residues. This CDR3 reads CASSQTGGEKLFF. CDR3 sequence (DNA): TGTGCCAGCAGCCAAACAGGGGGAGAAAAACTGTTTTTT.

V and J are TRBV3-1 and TRBJ2-5, with 7 bases that match TRBD2. This CDR3 has 16 amino acids. Germline loops: CDR1 LGHDT, CDR2 YNNKEL (reference sequence). Trimming cost V 3 bases and J 7 bases; bases outside gene matches: 14. The CDR3 sequence: CASSQGYAGDRGTQYF. DNA for the CDR3: TGTGCCAGCAGCCAGGGTTACGCGGGAGACCGAGGGACCCAGTACTTC.

This clonotype was counted a few times. The chain uses TRBV5-1 and TRBJ1-2; TRBD1 agrees at 7 bases. CDR1 and CDR2 from the germline V gene are SGHRS and YFSETQ. J gave up 6 bases and V 0 bases, and 5 bases lay outside the gene matches. The CDR3 consists of 14 residues. CDR3 nucleotide sequence: TGCGCCAGCAGCTTGGGGAGGACAGGCGATGGCTACACCTTC. Translated: CASSLGRTGDGYTF.

This clonotype turned up a few times. The chain recombines TRBV27 with TRBJ2-2; D is uncertain. V dropped 8 bases and J dropped 2 bases, with 12 bases sitting between them. Germline CDR1 and CDR2: MNHEY and SMNVEV (reference sequence). CDR3 length equals 14 residues. CDR3 sequence (DNA): TGTGCCAGCCGCTATGTGGCAAACACCGGGGAGCTGTTTTTT. Translation gives CASRYVANTGELFF.

V is TRBV7-3 and J is TRBJ2-1; the D call may be TRBD1 or TRBD2 (6 bases each). The end of the DNA is better explained by TRBJ2-7, so the J call may be wrong. The CDR3 contains 14 residues. Germline values: CDR1 SGHTA, CDR2 FQGTGA. CDR3 nucleotide sequence: TGTGCCAGCAGCTTAATGGGGGGCACCTACGAGCAGTACTTC. It encodes CASSLMGGTYEQYF.

This clonotype was detected a few times. This sequence joins TRBV5-1 and TRBJ2-1; D gene uncertain. CDR3 size: 16 residues. The germline CDR1 and CDR2 sequences are SGHRS and YFSETQ. With 5 bases removed from V and 7 bases from J, the gap between germline ends came to 22 bases. Here the CDR3 reads CASRHELGSPQNEQFF. The CDR3 DNA reads as TGCGCCAGCAGACACGAGCTAGGGTCCCCCCAGAATGAGCAGTTCTTC. Full variable domain (rest looked up from reference TRBV5-1 and TRBJ2-1): KAGVTQTPRYLIKTRGQQVTLSCSPISGHRSVSWYQQTPGQGLQFLFEYFSETQRNKGNFPGRFSGRQFSNSRSEMNVSTLELGDSALYLCASRHELGSPQNEQFFGPGTRLTVL.

Only a few counts were recorded for this clonotype. V gene TRBV15 combines with J gene TRBJ2-5; D is unresolved. Germline assignment: CDR1 LNHNV and CDR2 YYDKDF (reference sequence). This CDR3 contains 15 residues. The germline V and J ends were trimmed by 0 bases and 4 bases, with 12 bases remaining between them. The CDR3 DNA is TGTGCCACCAGCAGAGATCTTAAGCCCTCAGAGACCCAGTACTTC. Residues: CATSRDLKPSETQYF. Together with reference TRBV15 and TRBJ2-5, the CDR3 gives the full variable domain: DAMVIQNPRYQVTQFGKPVTLSCSQTLNHNVMYWYQQKSSQAPKLLFHYYDKDFNNEADTPDNFQSRRPNTSFCFLDIRSPGLGDTAMYLCATSRDLKPSETQYFGPGTRLLVL.

This clonotype was observed a few times. This chain connects TRBV28 to TRBJ2-3; tentative D call: TRBD2 (6 bases). The germline V gene encodes CDR1 MDHEN and CDR2 SYDVKM. The CDR3 consists of 19 residues. The V end was cut by 8 bases, the J end by 6 bases, with 33 bases between. The CDR3 DNA follows: TGTGCCAGCTATTCCCATAAACCCACACTAGCAGCATCTGGGGATACGCAGTATTTT. It yields the protein CASYSHKPTLAASGDTQYF.

The chain links TRBV19 to TRBJ2-5, with unresolved D. Near its end, the DNA agrees better with TRBJ2-1, so the J call may be wrong. The germline V gene encodes CDR1 LNHDA and CDR2 SQIVND (reference sequence). The CDR3 length is 18 residues. Here the CDR3 reads CASSIGWGIRSATNEQFF. The CDR3 bases are TGTGCCAGTAGTATTGGTTGGGGTATTCGTTCGGCCACCAATGAGCAGTTCTTC.

Details on this clonotype: The junction and the germline gene differ at one end; a read error may be behind it. CDR3 loop: CVSRNQGSETQYF. The CDR3 coding sequence is TGTGTCAGCAGGAACCAGGGGAGCGAGACCCAGTACTTC. The chain recombines TRBV7-9 with TRBJ2-5; a weak D match, TRBD1 (6 bases). The length of the CDR3 is 13 residues. CDR1 and CDR2 (germline): SEHNR, FQNEAQ (reference sequence).

V gene TRBV11-2 combines with J gene TRBJ1-2, with D tentatively TRBD1 (5 bases). V lost 1 base and J 6 bases, leaving 18 bases between the germline ends. This CDR3 comprises 16 residues. Germline-derived CDR1 and CDR2 are SGHAT and FQNNGV. CDR3 coding DNA: TGTGCCAGCAGCTTAGTATCGGCAGGGAGATTGGATGGCTACACCTTC. Encoded protein: CASSLVSAGRLDGYTF. The variable domain in full, completed from reference TRBV11-2 and TRBJ1-2, reads EAGVAQSPRYKIIEKRQSVAFWCNPISGHATLYWYQQILGQGPKLLIQFQNNGVVDDSQLPKDRFSAERLKGVDSTLKIQPAKLEDSAVYLCASSLVSAGRLDGYTFGSGTRLTVV.

The chain couples TRBV27 to TRBJ2-7; the D is unclear. This CDR3 is 13 amino acids long. Trimming removed 5 bases at V and 0 bases at J, with 8 bases between. Germline values: CDR1 MNHEY, CDR2 SMNVEV (reference sequence). The CDR3 sequence: CASSVLDSYEQYF. The CDR3 DNA reads as TGTGCCAGCAGTGTTCTCGACTCCTACGAGCAGTACTTC.

This clonotype was counted a few times. An end of the junction does not agree with germline; a read error may underlie this. The genes are TRBV7-2 and TRBJ2-3; TRBD2 matches at 13 bases. Per germline, CDR1 SGHTA and CDR2 FQGNSA. There are 16 residues in the CDR3. The CDR3: CASSSSLAGGPDTQYF. CDR3 in DNA: TGCGCCAGCAGTTCATCACTAGCGGGGGGGCCCGATACGCAGTATTTT.

This clonotype appeared once. This chain joins TRBV20-1 and TRBJ2-2; 10 nucleotides line up with TRBD2. The CDR3 totals 14 residues. The germline gives CDR1 DFQATT, CDR2 SNEGSKA (reference sequence). V trimming: 6 bases; J trimming: 4 bases; junction bases outside the gene matches: 5. The CDR3: CSAEAGGITGELFF. The CDR3 DNA follows: TGCAGTGCCGAAGCGGGGGGGATCACCGGGGAGCTGTTTTTT.

The chain carries TRBV29-1 and TRBJ1-4; perhaps TRBD1 as D (6 bases). Germline-derived CDR1 and CDR2 are SQVTM and ANQGSEA. The CDR3 runs 15 residues. With 1 base removed from V and 11 bases from J, the gap between germline ends came to 20 bases. CDR3 DNA sequence: TGCAGCGTTGAAGGTTTTAATGGGGGCCAAGCGAAACTGTTTTTT. Amino acids: CSVEGFNGGQAKLFF.